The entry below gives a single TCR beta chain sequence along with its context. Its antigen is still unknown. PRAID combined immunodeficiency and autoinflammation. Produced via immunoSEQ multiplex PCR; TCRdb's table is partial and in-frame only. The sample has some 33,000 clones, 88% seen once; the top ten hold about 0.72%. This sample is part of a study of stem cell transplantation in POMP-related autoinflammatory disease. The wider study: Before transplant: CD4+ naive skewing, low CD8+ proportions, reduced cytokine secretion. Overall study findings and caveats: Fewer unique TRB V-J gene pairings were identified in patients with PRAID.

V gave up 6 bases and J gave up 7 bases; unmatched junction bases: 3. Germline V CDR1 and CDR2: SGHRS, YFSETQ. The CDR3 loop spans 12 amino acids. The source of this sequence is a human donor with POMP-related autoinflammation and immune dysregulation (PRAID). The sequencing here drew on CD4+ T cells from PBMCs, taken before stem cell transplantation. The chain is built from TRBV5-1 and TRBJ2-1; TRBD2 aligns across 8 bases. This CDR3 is CASNPGGNEQFF. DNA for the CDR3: TGCGCCAGCAACCCGGGAGGGAATGAGCAGTTCTTC.